Presented here are 32 T cell receptor beta chains from one specimen sequenced in a study of shared clonotypes between healthy human individuals. As defined, naive CD8 cells were CD45RO-negative and positively selected for CCR7, with terminally differentiated effector memory CD45RA+ cells excluded. The method was immunoSEQ multiplex PCR; TCRdb's version includes in-frame clones alone and lacks a portion of them. The sample comprises 2 million or so clones, about 95% of which are singletons, and 0.85% to 1.2% rests with the top ten. Material: naive CD8+ T cells sorted from blood. The receptor set was obtained from a man aged 18 to 29 in good health.

The chain employs TRBV4-1 and TRBJ2-7; D not resolved. CDR3 length equals 15 residues. Germline assignment: CDR1 MGHRA and CDR2 YSYEKL. V dropped 4 bases and J dropped 5 bases, with 18 bases sitting between them. The CDR3 coding sequence is TGCGCCAGCAGCCTCCAGACCAAATTCCTCCACGAGCAGTACTTC. This sequence encodes CASSLQTKFLHEQYF.

A note on this clone: The sample has other DNA sequences that encode this CDR3 too. The chain is built from TRBV9 and TRBJ2-7; D is ambiguous. Germline V lookup: CDR1 SGDLS, CDR2 YYNGEE. The CDR3 consists of 13 residues. The ends were cut back, 4 bases at V and 2 bases at J, with 10 bases in the middle. Here the CDR3 DNA reads TGTGCCAGCAGCCCCAGCCCTGCCTACGAGCAGTACTTC. Its protein is CASSPSPAYEQYF.

V is TRBV5-1 and J is TRBJ2-2; TRBD1 agrees at 12 bases. CDR3 length: 16 residues. After removal of 2 bases from V and 6 bases from J, the junction contained 5 bases not matched to a gene. The V gene's germline CDR1 is SGHRS and CDR2 YFSETQ. This CDR3 is CASSFTGTGGSGELFF. Written as DNA, the CDR3 is TGCGCCAGCAGCTTTACCGGGACAGGGGGCTCCGGGGAGCTGTTTTTT.

The chain joins TRBV19 to TRBJ2-3; no reliable D call. V lost 11 bases, J lost 0 bases, and 18 bases lay in between. The CDR3 contains 15 residues. From germline, CDR1 is LNHDA and CDR2 SQIVND (reference sequence). This chain's CDR3 is CASRALGYSTDTQYF. The CDR3 region has the DNA TGTGCCTCTAGAGCCCTAGGTTACAGCACAGATACGCAGTATTTT.

In this sample, this clone turned up once. V is TRBV6-1 and J is TRBJ1-1, with D uncertain. From germline, CDR1 is MNHNS and CDR2 SASEGT. The V gene lost 3 bases and the J gene lost 0 bases, with 8 bases spanning the gap. CDR3 length: 14 residues. CDR3 DNA sequence: TGTGCCAGCAGTGATAATGTGATGAACACTGAAGCTTTCTTT. Protein product: CASSDNVMNTEAFF.

The chain couples TRBV7-6 to TRBJ2-7; possibly TRBD2 for D (5 bases). CDR1 and CDR2 (germline): SGHVS, FNYEAQ. The CDR3 length is 14 residues. Trimming took 1 base from V and 2 from J, leaving 9 bases between them. The CDR3 loop is CASSLGERPYEQYF. The CDR3 DNA is TGTGCCAGCAGCTTAGGTGAGCGGCCCTACGAGCAGTACTTC. Based on the CDR3 plus reference TRBV7-6 and TRBJ2-7, the full variable domain is GAGVSQSPRYKVTKRGQDVALRCDPISGHVSLYWYRQALGQGPEFLTYFNYEAQQDKSGLPNDRFSAERPEGSISTLTIQRTEQRDSAMYRCASSLGERPYEQYFGPGTRLTVT.

Note on this clone: Other DNA sequences in the sample encode the same CDR3. CDR3 amino acids: CASSLTGGGDEKLFF. In DNA form, the CDR3 reads TGTGCCAGCAGTTTAACAGGGGGCGGGGATGAAAAACTGTTTTTT. This rearrangement joins TRBV6-5 to TRBJ1-4; TRBD1 agrees at 9 bases. The CDR3 runs 15 residues. V lost 4 bases to trimming and J lost 6 bases; unmatched junction nucleotides: 6. Germline values: CDR1 MNHEY, CDR2 SVGAGI.

The chain links TRBV9 to TRBJ2-1, with 8 nucleotides matching TRBD1. The V gene end was trimmed by 4 bases and the J gene end by 6 bases; junction bases not matched to a gene: 3. CDR1 and CDR2 from the germline V gene are SGDLS and YYNGEE. This CDR3 has 13 amino acids. The CDR3 loop reads CASSTGQGNEQFF. CDR3 sequence (DNA): TGTGCCAGCAGCACCGGACAGGGCAATGAGCAGTTCTTC.

In regard to this clone: The sample has other DNA sequences that encode this CDR3 too. The chain combines TRBV27 with TRBJ2-7; 8 bases are shared with TRBD2. The CDR3 extends over 13 amino acids. With 4 bases clipped from V and 4 bases from J, the junction kept 3 bases outside the gene matches. The germline V gene has CDR1 MNHEY and CDR2 SMNVEV (reference sequence). As DNA, the CDR3 is TGTGCCAGCAGTTCTAGCGGGTCTTACGAGCAGTACTTC. Its translation is CASSSSGSYEQYF.

The rearrangement links TRBV4-1 to TRBJ2-5, with 7 bases identical to TRBD1. From germline, CDR1 is MGHRA and CDR2 YSYEKL. V lost 0 bases, J lost 4 bases, and 5 bases stayed unmatched. This CDR3 has 15 amino acids. The CDR3 loop is CASSQDPTGPETQYF. The CDR3 DNA reads as TGCGCCAGCAGCCAAGATCCGACAGGGCCAGAGACCCAGTACTTC.

CDR3 in amino acids: CASTSMSGEQYF. CDR3 bases: TGTGCCAGCACCAGTATGTCGGGAGAGCAGTACTTC. The chain couples TRBV27 to TRBJ2-7; weak D call: TRBD2 (5 bases). V dropped 7 bases and J dropped 7 bases, with 14 bases sitting between them. The CDR3 has 12 amino acids. Per the germline V gene, CDR1 is MNHEY and CDR2 is SMNVEV (reference sequence).

This chain connects TRBV28 to TRBJ2-1, with 7 bases lining up with TRBD1. The CDR3 runs to 16 residues. Germline V gene data show CDR1 as MDHEN and CDR2 as SYDVKM. V lost 6 bases and J lost 0; bases outside the gene matches: 8. The CDR3 loop reads CASRPTTGSSYNEQFF. In DNA form, the CDR3 reads TGTGCCAGCAGACCGACGACAGGGAGCTCCTACAATGAGCAGTTCTTC.

The chain recombines TRBV4-1 with TRBJ2-5; TRBD2 matches 7 bases. V lost 3 bases, J lost 5 bases, and 6 bases stayed unmatched. Germline CDR1 reads MGHRA; CDR2 reads YSYEKL. The CDR3 is made up of 14 amino acids. The CDR3 sequence: CASSQGGTSETQYF. The CDR3 DNA reads TGCGCCAGCAGCCAGGGGGGGACGAGTGAGACCCAGTACTTC.

The chain links TRBV4-1 to TRBJ2-1, with D possibly being TRBD2 (6 bases). Per the germline V gene, CDR1 is MGHRA and CDR2 is YSYEKL. Trimming removed 4 bases from V and 7 bases from J, with 8 bases in between. The CDR3 has 12 residues. The CDR3 nucleotides read TGCGCCAGCAGCCCCGCGGGAAATGAGCAGTTCTTC. Translation gives CASSPAGNEQFF.

A remark on this clone: This specimen includes other DNA sequences encoding the same CDR3. The J gene is TRBJ2-2, the V gene TRBV27; D is unclear. V was cut by 6 bases and J by 1 base, with 6 bases left in between. Germline V gives CDR1 MNHEY, CDR2 SMNVEV (reference sequence). This CDR3 spans 13 amino acids. This chain's CDR3 is CASRSLNTGELFF. In nucleotides, the CDR3 is TGTGCCAGCAGATCCCTGAACACCGGGGAGCTGTTTTTT.

CDR3 loop: CASSYAASTPLEQFF. The CDR3 DNA follows: TGTGCCAGCAGTTACGCAGCTAGCACCCCCCTTGAGCAGTTCTTC. The V gene is TRBV27, the J gene TRBJ2-1; TRBD2 might be the D (5 bases). Germline V gene data show CDR1 as MNHEY and CDR2 as SMNVEV (reference sequence). Trimming pared 4 bases from V and 9 bases from J, leaving 19 bases between. CDR3 length: 15 residues.

The V and J genes are TRBV4-3 and TRBJ1-1; a possible D gene is TRBD1 (5 bases). The germline gives CDR1 LGHNA, CDR2 YSLEER. This CDR3 region has 14 residues. V lost 0 bases and J 11 bases, leaving 16 bases between the germline ends. The CDR3 region is CASSQDPRTLVAFF. The CDR3 nucleotides read TGCGCCAGCAGCCAAGATCCGAGGACACTCGTCGCTTTCTTT.

This chain uses TRBV11-2 with TRBJ1-1; D remains ambiguous. Looked up from germline, CDR1 is SGHAT and CDR2 is FQNNGV. This CDR3 contains 12 residues. The germline V and J ends were trimmed by 0 bases and 7 bases, with 6 bases remaining between them. CDR3 in amino acids: CASSLDGYEAFF. The CDR3 coding sequence is TGTGCCAGCAGCTTAGATGGGTATGAAGCTTTCTTT.

The rearrangement joins TRBV29-1 to TRBJ2-1; the match to TRBD2 covers 11 bases. Germline V gene sequence: CDR1 SQVTM, CDR2 ANQGSEA. After removal of 1 base from V and 2 bases from J, the junction contained 10 bases not matched to a gene. There are 18 residues in the CDR3. CDR3 nucleotide sequence: TGCAGCGTTGAAGGACTAGCGGGATACGAGAGAGCCTACAATGAGCAGTTCTTC. This codes for CSVEGLAGYERAYNEQFF.

The genes are TRBV7-9 and TRBJ2-1, with D tentatively TRBD1 (5 bases). The V end was cut by 5 bases, the J end by 7 bases, with 12 bases between. The length of the CDR3 is 13 residues. The V gene's germline CDR1 is SEHNR and CDR2 FQNEAQ (reference sequence). The CDR3, as DNA: TGTGCCAGCAGCCCCCCGTCAGGGAATGAGCAGTTCTTC. It is translated as CASSPPSGNEQFF.

The chain couples TRBV10-3 to TRBJ1-6; 7 bases match TRBD1. V trimming: 2 bases; J trimming: 8 bases; junction bases outside the gene matches: 18. Germline V CDR1 and CDR2: ENHRY, SYGVKD. The length of the CDR3 is 19 residues. This CDR3 reads CAISEGRTGHADTHSPLHF. The CDR3 bases are TGTGCCATCAGTGAGGGTCGGACAGGACACGCAGATACCCATTCACCCCTCCACTTT.

The chain recombines TRBV2 with TRBJ2-1; TRBD2 agrees at 12 bases. There are 18 residues in the CDR3. Trimming cost V 0 bases and J 3 bases; bases outside gene matches: 6. Germline loops: CDR1 SNHLY, CDR2 FYNNEI. CDR3 residues: CASSEAGRLAGVYNEQFF. The CDR3 bases are TGTGCCAGCAGTGAAGCTGGGAGACTAGCGGGAGTCTACAATGAGCAGTTCTTC.

This clone was seen only once. V is TRBV4-3 and J is TRBJ2-5; D ambiguous. Trimming took 4 bases from V and 1 from J, leaving 13 bases between them. The CDR3 has 15 amino acids. Germline V CDR1 and CDR2: LGHNA, YSLEER. CDR3 region: CASSPLLNGQETQYF. The CDR3 DNA is TGCGCCAGCAGCCCCCTTTTAAATGGCCAAGAGACCCAGTACTTC.

This chain uses TRBV4-1 with TRBJ1-5; 7 bases agree with TRBD1. Germline V gives CDR1 MGHRA, CDR2 YSYEKL. V lost 0 bases, J lost 7 bases, and 6 bases stayed unmatched. CDR3 length equals 15 residues. The CDR3 DNA reads as TGCGCCAGCAGCCAAGAGACAGGGTGGGGACAGCCCCAGCATTTT. This translates into CASSQETGWGQPQHF.

The genes are TRBV4-1 and TRBJ1-5; TRBD1 matches 9 bases. Per germline, CDR1 MGHRA and CDR2 YSYEKL. This CDR3 has 15 amino acids. The V segment lost 0 bases and the J segment 6 bases; nucleotides outside the gene matches: 3. CDR3 coding DNA: TGCGCCAGCAGCCAAGAGGGGACAGGGACTCAGCCCCAGCATTTT. This encodes CASSQEGTGTQPQHF.

V and J are TRBV27 and TRBJ1-6, with D unclear. The V gene lost 6 bases and the J gene lost 6 bases, with 12 bases spanning the gap. CDR3 length equals 14 residues. Germline CDR1 MNHEY, CDR2 SMNVEV (reference sequence). Here the CDR3 reads CASRPGLPNSPLHF. DNA of the CDR3: TGTGCCAGCAGGCCGGGCCTCCCTAATTCACCCCTCCACTTT.

The chain carries TRBV7-9 and TRBJ2-7; the D gene is possibly TRBD1 (6 bases). This CDR3 is 17 amino acids long. Germline values: CDR1 SEHNR, CDR2 FQNEAQ (reference sequence). Trimming removed 2 bases from V and 0 bases from J, with 17 bases in between. The CDR3 here is CASSLSFGGKSSYEQYF. The CDR3 bases are TGTGCCAGCAGCTTAAGCTTTGGGGGCAAAAGCTCCTACGAGCAGTACTTC.

CDR3 bases: TGTGCCTGGGGGAATGCCGGTGGTGAGCAGTTCTTC. This sequence encodes CAWGNAGGEQFF. V usage is TRBV30 and J usage is TRBJ2-1; D gene unclear. The CDR3 has 12 residues. Per germline, CDR1 GTSNPN and CDR2 SVGIG (reference sequence). Trimming pared 5 bases from V and 9 bases from J, leaving 14 bases between.

Concerning this clone: Sequence at one end of the junction differs from germline and may be a read error. The chain has TRBV20-1 and TRBJ1-6; D may be TRBD1 (5 bases). The CDR3 spans 10 residues. Per the germline V gene, CDR1 is DFQATT and CDR2 is SNEGSKA (reference sequence). The CDR3: CSARDLQDTF. In DNA form, the CDR3 reads TGCAGTGCTAGAGATCTGCAGGACACCTTT.

V is TRBV28 and J is TRBJ2-7, with 10 bases aligning to TRBD1. Looked up from germline, CDR1 is MDHEN and CDR2 is SYDVKM. The CDR3 runs 13 residues. V lost 6 bases, J lost 6 bases, and 5 bases stayed unmatched. DNA for the CDR3: TGTGCCAGCAGAGGGACAGGGGATACCGAGCAGTACTTC. This codes for CASRGTGDTEQYF.

This chain connects TRBV2 to TRBJ2-5; maybe TRBD2 (5 bases). Germline V gene lookup returns CDR1 SNHLY and CDR2 FYNNEI. V lost 6 bases and J lost 6, with 17 bases in between. The CDR3 covers 14 residues. CDR3 loop: CASSAVEVGKTQYF. CDR3 coding DNA: TGTGCCAGCAGCGCCGTGGAGGTGGGAAAGACCCAGTACTTC.

The sample holds one count of this clone. This rearrangement joins TRBV4-1 to TRBJ1-5; D unresolved. CDR1 is MGHRA, CDR2 YSYEKL, per germline. The V and J ends lost 0 bases and 5 bases respectively, with 11 bases between them. The CDR3 extends over 15 amino acids. CDR3 region: CASSQDIGIYQPQHF. Written as DNA, the CDR3 is TGCGCCAGCAGCCAAGATATAGGGATTTATCAGCCCCAGCATTTT.